Following are 17 T cell receptor beta chains from one sample sequenced in a study of T cells in Graves' hyperthyroidism and ophthalmopathy (dated by TCRdb to between 2018 and 2020). The library was produced with multiplex PCR. The instrument given in TCRdb is Illumina HiSeq 2000. Amplification of TCR beta CDR3 regions was carried out from RNA transcripts. A first-round RT-PCR of the TCR CDR3 used the HTBI primer set with the Qiagen OneStep RT-PCR kit. Through fastp at Q25 and MiXCR, TCRdb rebuilt clones from the public reads, retaining in-frame beta chains. Each entry is one CDR3 protein sequence, shown with its most common DNA and genes. The sample contains fewer than 650,000 distinct CDR3 sequences, less than 15% of them found a single time. The ten biggest clones cover 14% of the sample. The sequencing input was blood. These receptors came from a woman aged 40 to 50 with Graves' hyperthyroidism.

This clonotype appeared a few times. The chain recombines TRBV9 with TRBJ2-5; D is tentatively TRBD1 or TRBD2 (5 bases each). Germline CDR1 SGDLS, CDR2 YYNGEE. Trimming pared 2 bases from V and 1 base from J, leaving 15 bases between. There are 16 residues in the CDR3. The CDR3 spells CASSVGTAVSQETQYF. CDR3 DNA sequence: TGTGCCAGCAGCGTCGGGACGGCGGTAAGCCAAGAGACCCAGTACTTC.

This clonotype was counted only a few times. This sequence joins TRBV10-1 and TRBJ2-7, with 9 bases fitting TRBD1. The length of the CDR3 is 13 residues. The germline CDR1 and CDR2 sequences are WNHNN and SYGVQD (reference sequence). V was clipped by 8 bases and J by 3 bases; unmatched bases: 5. The CDR3: CASSTGGYYEQYF. Written as DNA, the CDR3 is TGCGCCAGCTCGACAGGGGGTTACTACGAGCAGTACTTC.

This clonotype was detected only a few times. The junction does not match germline at one end; this may be a read error. V and J are TRBV5-1 and TRBJ2-1; maybe TRBD1 (6 bases). The CDR3 is made up of 15 amino acids. The germline CDR1 and CDR2 sequences are SGHRS and YFSETQ. The CDR3 region is CAGSPPDLGGDEQFF. CDR3 DNA sequence: TGCGCCGGCAGCCCCCCGGACCTAGGGGGTGATGAGCAGTTCTTC.

This clonotype has ten or more counts. This rearrangement joins TRBV5-1 to TRBJ1-1; D possibly corresponds to TRBD1 (6 bases). The CDR3 is 14 residues long. The germline gives CDR1 SGHRS, CDR2 YFSETQ. Between the trimmed V and J ends, which lost 1 base and 3 bases, there was a span of 10 bases. In DNA form, the CDR3 reads TGCGCCAGCAGCTTGTACAGGGTTGACACTGAAGCTTTCTTT. Protein sequence: CASSLYRVDTEAFF. Complete variable domain (other parts from reference TRBV5-1 and TRBJ1-1): KAGVTQTPRYLIKTRGQQVTLSCSPISGHRSVSWYQQTPGQGLQFLFEYFSETQRNKGNFPGRFSGRQFSNSRSEMNVSTLELGDSALYLCASSLYRVDTEAFFGQGTRLTVV.

This chain links TRBV11-2 with TRBJ2-3; D is possibly TRBD2 (5 bases). Trimming cost V 6 bases and J 5 bases, with 9 bases left between them. Germline V gives CDR1 SGHAT, CDR2 FQNNGV. CDR3 length: 12 residues. This CDR3 is CASSYSVDTQYF. The CDR3 coding sequence is TGTGCCAGCAGTTATAGCGTAGATACGCAGTATTTT.

This clonotype came up many times. This chain connects TRBV12-3 or TRBV12-4 to TRBJ1-1; D not resolved. This CDR3 has 13 amino acids. Deletions cut 7 bases from V and 1 base from J, with 10 bases between. The CDR3, as DNA: TGTGCCAGCATGGAATTGGCGAACACTGAAGCTTTCTTT. As protein: CASMELANTEAFF.

This clonotype was seen repeatedly, ten times or more. This rearrangement joins TRBV5-1 to TRBJ1-1; D perhaps matches TRBD1 (5 bases). V lost 4 bases to trimming and J lost 4 bases, with 17 bases between them. The CDR3 runs 15 residues. Germline-derived CDR1 and CDR2 are SGHRS and YFSETQ. CDR3 bases: TGCGCCAGCAGCCCGGGGAGGGACCGCAGCACTGAAGCTTTCTTT. Translating gives CASSPGRDRSTEAFF.

The CDR3 here is CASKAGVYTGELFF. The DNA of the CDR3 is TGTGCCAGCAAGGCGGGAGTGTACACCGGGGAGCTGTTTTTT. V and J are TRBV12-3 or TRBV12-4 and TRBJ2-2, with TRBD2 matching over 7 bases. This CDR3 is 14 amino acids long. V was clipped by 7 bases and J by 3 bases; unmatched bases: 5.

The chain links TRBV7-3 to TRBJ2-3; D may match TRBD1 or TRBD2 (6 bases each). V was trimmed by 3 bases and J by 6 bases, leaving 13 bases between them. Per the germline V gene, CDR1 is SGHTA and CDR2 is FQGTGA. The length of the CDR3 is 14 residues. CDR3 sequence reads: CASSLWGDKDTQYF. The CDR3 region has the DNA TGTGCCAGCAGCTTGTGGGGGGACAAGGATACGCAGTATTTT. The whole variable domain, remainder taken from reference TRBV7-3 and TRBJ2-3, is GAGVSQTPSNKVTEKGKYVELRCDPISGHTALYWYRQSLGQGPEFLIYFQGTGAADDSGLPNDRFFAVRPEGSVSTLKIQRTERGDSAVYLCASSLWGDKDTQYFGPGTRLTVL.

This clonotype appeared many times. The chain links TRBV20-1 to TRBJ2-7; D gene uncertain. The CDR3 runs to 13 residues. Trimming stripped 1 base from V and 0 bases from J, with 7 bases between. In germline, CDR1 is DFQATT, CDR2 SNEGSKA (reference sequence). CDR3 in amino acids: CSARVDDSYEQYF. In DNA form, the CDR3 reads TGCAGTGCTAGAGTGGACGACTCCTACGAGCAGTACTTC.

The genes are TRBV7-9 and TRBJ1-6; 7 bases align to TRBD1. The CDR3 runs 17 residues. Germline values: CDR1 SEHNR, CDR2 FQNEAQ (reference sequence). The V and J ends lost 6 bases and 0 bases, in that order; junction bases with no gene match: 8. Written as DNA, the CDR3 is TGTGCCAGCAGGGATGACAGGGCAAGCTCCTATAATTCACCCCTCCACTTT. Translation gives CASRDDRASSYNSPLHF.

This rearrangement joins TRBV19 to TRBJ1-5; no clear D. V lost 5 bases to trimming and J lost 7 bases, with 12 bases between them. Germline-derived CDR1 and CDR2 are LNHDA and SQIVND (reference sequence). This CDR3 comprises 13 residues. In DNA form, the CDR3 reads TGTGCCAGTAGTCCCGGGCACCCCCAGCCCCAGCATTTT. This codes for CASSPGHPQPQHF.

The chain employs TRBV11-2 and TRBJ1-2; possibly TRBD1 for D (5 bases). V was pared by 2 bases and J by 3 bases, with 13 bases between. Looked up from germline, CDR1 is SGHAT and CDR2 is FQNNGV. The CDR3 sequence is 15 residues long. CDR3 sequence: CASSLISGKDYGYTF. CDR3 coding DNA: TGTGCCAGCAGCTTAATCTCAGGGAAAGACTATGGCTACACCTTC. Complete variable domain (other parts from reference TRBV11-2 and TRBJ1-2): EAGVAQSPRYKIIEKRQSVAFWCNPISGHATLYWYQQILGQGPKLLIQFQNNGVVDDSQLPKDRFSAERLKGVDSTLKIQPAKLEDSAVYLCASSLISGKDYGYTFGSGTRLTVV.

This clonotype was seen many times. The gene calls are TRBV18 and TRBJ2-3; D assignment may be TRBD1 or TRBD2 (6 bases each). The CDR3 runs 15 residues. Trimming took off 2 bases at V and 2 bases at J, with 11 bases between the two ends. The germline CDR1 and CDR2 sequences are KGHSH and LQKENI. The CDR3 nucleotides read TGTGCCAGCTCACCAACTGCGGGACACACAGATACGCAGTATTTT. Residues: CASSPTAGHTDTQYF.

This clonotype was recorded a few times. V and J are TRBV20-1 and TRBJ1-5; D is ambiguous. The CDR3 runs to 15 residues. V was shortened by 4 bases and J by 2 bases, with 15 bases between the two germline ends. Germline V gene sequence: CDR1 DFQATT, CDR2 SNEGSKA (reference sequence). CDR3 region: CSATGAGFGNQPQHF. In DNA form, the CDR3 reads TGCAGTGCTACGGGAGCGGGGTTCGGCAATCAGCCCCAGCATTTT.

CDR3 region: CASSQVDTGVYEQFF. For the CDR3, the DNA is TGCGCCAGCAGCCAAGTGGATACAGGGGTCTATGAGCAGTTCTTC. V usage is TRBV4-1 and J usage is TRBJ2-1, with TRBD1 identical over 7 bases. CDR1 MGHRA and CDR2 YSYEKL come from the germline V gene. V lost 1 base, J lost 8 bases, and 8 bases stayed unmatched. The CDR3 spans 15 residues.

This chain connects TRBV10-3 to TRBJ2-2; D unclear. Between the trimmed V and J ends, which lost 2 bases and 7 bases, there was a span of 11 bases. The CDR3 contains 14 residues. Germline-derived CDR1 and CDR2 are ENHRY and SYGVKD. The CDR3 sequence: CAISEVVGNGELFF. In nucleotides, the CDR3 is TGTGCCATCAGTGAGGTGGTAGGCAACGGGGAGCTGTTTTTT.